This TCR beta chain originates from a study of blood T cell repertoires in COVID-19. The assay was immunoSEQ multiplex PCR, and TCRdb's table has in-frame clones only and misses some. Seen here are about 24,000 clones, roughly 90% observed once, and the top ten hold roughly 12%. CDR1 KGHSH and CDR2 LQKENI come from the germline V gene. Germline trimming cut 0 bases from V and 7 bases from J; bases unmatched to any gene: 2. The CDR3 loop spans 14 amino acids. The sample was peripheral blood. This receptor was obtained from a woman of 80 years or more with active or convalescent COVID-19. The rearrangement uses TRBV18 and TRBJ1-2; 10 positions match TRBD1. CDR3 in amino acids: CASSPPGTGAGYTF. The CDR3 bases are TGTGCCAGCTCACCACCGGGGACAGGGGCTGGCTACACCTTC.